This TCR beta chain originates from a study of blood T cell repertoires in COVID-19. On the study more broadly: The analysed material was cDNA or gDNA that came from T cells, B-cell-depleted T cells, or PBMCs.

The V gene end was trimmed by 1 base and the J gene end by 6 bases; junction bases not matched to a gene: 3. CDR1 and CDR2 (germline): GTSNPN, SVGIG (reference sequence). The CDR3 runs to 14 residues. Living in 24 US areas, the participants were between roughly 18 and 89 years of age. Authors' processing steps: Cell counts per sample came from amplifying reference gene primers. Only in-frame clones appear in the TCRdb table, and some are missing; sequencing was by immunoSEQ multiplex PCR. Clone size and the V and J calls come from that table; the DNA yielded D and trimming. The table includes 350,000 to 400,000 clones, approximately 89% detected once.

The gene calls are TRBV30 and TRBJ2-3, with 11 bases fitting TRBD2. Sequencing input: PBMCs or T cells enriched from blood (not recorded which). This sequence was found in a woman aged 30 to 39 who had recovered from COVID-19. CDR3 in amino acids: CAWSASGGSDTQYF. The DNA for the CDR3 is TGTGCCTGGAGTGCTAGCGGGGGGAGCGATACGCAGTATTTT.